The rows below give T cell receptor beta chains drawn from one sample of a study of OX40 agonist ivuxolimab in advanced cancers. Produced via immunoSEQ multiplex PCR; TCRdb's table is partial and in-frame only. Of about 79,000 clones listed, about 88% were seen once; the top ten hold around 0.94%. The sequencing here drew on CD4+ or CD8+ T cells sorted from blood, taken in a trial of the OX40 agonist ivuxolimab. The receptors shown here come from an adult with an advanced solid tumor such as melanoma, head and neck, liver or kidney cancer. CDR3s include the opening cysteine and the closing phenylalanine or tryptophan. Fields, in order: D gene, clone size, J gene, V gene, CDR3 length, CDR3 protein, CDR3 DNA. The D gene is left open where the match is weak. Only some rows state a clone size, as once, few, many or a class for expanded clones.

d_gene: .
abundance: .
j_gene: TRBJ2-5
v_gene: TRBV5-4
len: 14
CDR3aa: CASSSSGRPETQYF
CDR3nt: TGTGCCAGCAGCTCGTCGGGTCGTCCAGAGACCCAGTACTTC

d_gene: .
abundance: .
j_gene: TRBJ1-1
v_gene: TRBV9
len: 14
CDR3aa: CASSLFWGDTEAFF
CDR3nt: TGTGCCAGCAGCCTTTTTTGGGGGGACACTGAAGCTTTCTTT

d_gene: TRBD1
abundance: .
j_gene: TRBJ2-5
v_gene: TRBV19
len: 15
CDR3aa: CASRNRQGGEETQYF
CDR3nt: TGTGCCAGTAGAAACCGACAGGGGGGGGAAGAGACCCAGTACTTC

d_gene: TRBD1
abundance: once
j_gene: TRBJ2-3
v_gene: TRBV6-1
len: 14
CDR3aa: CASIRGQGTDTQYF
CDR3nt: TGTGCCAGCATCCGAGGACAGGGGACAGATACGCAGTATTTT

d_gene: TRBD2
abundance: few
j_gene: TRBJ2-1
v_gene: TRBV19
len: 17
CDR3aa: CASSPDLAGLAYNEQFF
CDR3nt: TGTGCCAGTAGTCCGGACCTCGCTGGACTAGCCTACAATGAGCAGTTCTTC

d_gene: TRBD2
abundance: .
j_gene: TRBJ2-2
v_gene: TRBV10-3
len: 16
CDR3aa: CAISGSSGLNTGELFF
CDR3nt: TGTGCCATCAGTGGTTCTAGCGGCCTAAACACCGGGGAGCTGTTTTTT

d_gene: TRBD1
abundance: .
j_gene: TRBJ1-2
v_gene: TRBV6-5
len: 12
CDR3aa: CATHRGNYGYTF
CDR3nt: TGTGCCACGCACAGGGGGAACTATGGCTACACCTTC

d_gene: TRBD2
abundance: .
j_gene: TRBJ2-1
v_gene: TRBV30
len: 14
CDR3aa: CAWSGTSGRYEQFF
CDR3nt: TGTGCCTGGTCCGGGACTAGCGGGAGATATGAGCAGTTCTTC

d_gene: TRBD2
abundance: .
j_gene: TRBJ2-3
v_gene: TRBV7-3
len: 15
CDR3aa: CASSFWTSPRDTQYF
CDR3nt: TGTGCCAGCAGCTTCTGGACTAGCCCCAGAGATACGCAGTATTTT

d_gene: TRBD2
abundance: few
j_gene: TRBJ2-2
v_gene: TRBV7-2
len: 17
CDR3aa: CASSLSWDYPNTGELFF
CDR3nt: TGTGCCAGCAGCTTGAGCTGGGACTACCCTAACACCGGGGAGCTGTTTTTT

d_gene: .
abundance: .
j_gene: TRBJ2-7
v_gene: TRBV5-1
len: 15
CDR3aa: CASSRNAQGNYEQYF
CDR3nt: TGCGCCAGCAGCCGGAACGCCCAGGGGAACTACGAGCAGTACTTC

d_gene: TRBD2
abundance: .
j_gene: TRBJ2-3
v_gene: TRBV5-1
len: 18
CDR3aa: CASSFGLAGTSSTDTQYF
CDR3nt: TGCGCCAGCAGCTTTGGGCTAGCGGGGACCTCTAGCACAGATACGCAGTATTTT

d_gene: .
abundance: once
j_gene: TRBJ1-5
v_gene: TRBV19
len: 14
CDR3aa: CASSGLQGNQPQHF
CDR3nt: TGTGCCAGTTCGGGACTTCAGGGCAATCAGCCCCAGCATTTT

d_gene: .
abundance: .
j_gene: TRBJ2-7
v_gene: TRBV7-2
len: 13
CDR3aa: CASSFDGYYEQYF
CDR3nt: TGTGCCAGCAGCTTCGACGGGTACTACGAGCAGTACTTC

d_gene: .
abundance: .
j_gene: TRBJ2-7
v_gene: TRBV7-2
len: 14
CDR3aa: CASSPTRLTYEQYF
CDR3nt: TGTGCCAGCAGCCCCACTAGGTTGACCTACGAGCAGTACTTC

d_gene: TRBD1
abundance: .
j_gene: TRBJ2-3
v_gene: TRBV11-3
len: 14
CDR3aa: CASSLQGGTDTQYF
CDR3nt: TGTGCCAGCAGCCTACAGGGGGGCACAGATACGCAGTATTTT

d_gene: TRBD1
abundance: once
j_gene: TRBJ2-3
v_gene: TRBV5-1
len: 14
CDR3aa: CASSPGQGGDTQYF
CDR3nt: TGCGCCAGCAGCCCCGGACAGGGTGGAGATACGCAGTATTTT

d_gene: TRBD1
abundance: few
j_gene: TRBJ2-3
v_gene: TRBV5-1
len: 15
CDR3aa: CASSTGTGATDTQYF
CDR3nt: TGCGCCAGCAGCACCGGGACAGGGGCAACAGATACGCAGTATTTT

d_gene: .
abundance: .
j_gene: TRBJ2-7
v_gene: TRBV28
len: 16
CDR3aa: CASSSLSRTDGYEQYF
CDR3nt: TGTGCCAGCAGTTCCTTGTCCCGGACCGACGGCTACGAGCAGTACTTC